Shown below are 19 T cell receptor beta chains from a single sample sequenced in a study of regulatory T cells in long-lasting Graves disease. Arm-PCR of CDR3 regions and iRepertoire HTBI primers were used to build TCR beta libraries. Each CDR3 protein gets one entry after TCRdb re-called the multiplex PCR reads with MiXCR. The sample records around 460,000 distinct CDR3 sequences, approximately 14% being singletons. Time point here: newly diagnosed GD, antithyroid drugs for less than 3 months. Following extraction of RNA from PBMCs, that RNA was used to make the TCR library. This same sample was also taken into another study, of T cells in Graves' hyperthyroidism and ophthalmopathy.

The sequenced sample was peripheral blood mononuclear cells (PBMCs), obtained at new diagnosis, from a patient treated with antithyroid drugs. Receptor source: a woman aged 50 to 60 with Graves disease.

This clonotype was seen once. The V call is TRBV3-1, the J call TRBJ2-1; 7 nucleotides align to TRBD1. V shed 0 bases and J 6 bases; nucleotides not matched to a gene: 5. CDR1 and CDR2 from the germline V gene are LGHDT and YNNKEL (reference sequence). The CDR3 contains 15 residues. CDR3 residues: CASSQDTGVFNEQFF. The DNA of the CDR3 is TGTGCCAGCAGCCAAGATACAGGGGTATTCAATGAGCAGTTCTTC.

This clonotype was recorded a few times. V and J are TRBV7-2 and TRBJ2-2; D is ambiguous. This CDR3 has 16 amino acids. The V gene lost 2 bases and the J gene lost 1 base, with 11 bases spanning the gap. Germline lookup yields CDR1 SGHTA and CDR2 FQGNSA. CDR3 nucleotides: TGTGCCAGCAGCTTAATGGCGGCAGGGAACACCGGGGAGCTGTTTTTT. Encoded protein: CASSLMAAGNTGELFF.

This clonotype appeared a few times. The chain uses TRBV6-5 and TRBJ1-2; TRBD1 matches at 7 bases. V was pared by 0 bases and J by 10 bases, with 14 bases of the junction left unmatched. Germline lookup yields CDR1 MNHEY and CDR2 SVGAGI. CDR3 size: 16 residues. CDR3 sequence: CASSYSRLNPRGFYTF. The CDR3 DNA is TGTGCCAGCAGTTACTCGAGATTAAACCCCAGGGGGTTCTACACCTTC.

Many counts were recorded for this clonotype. CDR3: CASRTGGKLNTEAFF. CDR3 bases: TGTGCCAGCAGGACAGGGGGAAAATTGAACACTGAAGCTTTCTTT. The V call is TRBV28, the J call TRBJ1-1, with 9 bases matching TRBD1. CDR3 length equals 15 residues. CDR1 and CDR2 from the germline V gene are MDHEN and SYDVKM. Trimming at V came to 6 bases and at J to 0 bases, leaving 5 bases not matched to a gene. Complete variable domain (other parts from reference TRBV28 and TRBJ1-1): DVKVTQSSRYLVKRTGEKVFLECVQDMDHENMFWYRQDPGLGLRLIYFSYDVKMKEKGDIPEGYSVSREKKERFSLILESASTNQTSMYLCASRTGGKLNTEAFFGQGTRLTVV.

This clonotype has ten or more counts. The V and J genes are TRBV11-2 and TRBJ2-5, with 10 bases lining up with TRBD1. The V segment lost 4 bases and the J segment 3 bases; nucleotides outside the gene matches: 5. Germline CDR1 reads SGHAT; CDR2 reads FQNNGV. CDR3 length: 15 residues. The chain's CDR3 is CASSWDRGGEETQYF. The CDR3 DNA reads TGTGCCAGCAGCTGGGACAGGGGTGGAGAAGAGACCCAGTACTTC.

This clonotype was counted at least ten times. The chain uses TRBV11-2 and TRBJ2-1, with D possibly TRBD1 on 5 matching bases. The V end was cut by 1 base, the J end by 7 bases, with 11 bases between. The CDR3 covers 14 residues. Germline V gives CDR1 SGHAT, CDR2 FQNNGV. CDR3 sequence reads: CASSLALAGNEQFF. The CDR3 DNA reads TGTGCCAGCAGCTTAGCATTAGCAGGGAATGAGCAGTTCTTC.

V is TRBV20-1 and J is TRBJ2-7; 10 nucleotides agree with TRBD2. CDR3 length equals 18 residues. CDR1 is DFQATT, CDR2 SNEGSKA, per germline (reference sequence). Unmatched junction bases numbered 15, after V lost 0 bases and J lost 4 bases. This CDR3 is CSARDSARTSGSFYEQYF. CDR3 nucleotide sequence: TGCAGTGCTAGAGATAGTGCGAGGACTAGCGGATCCTTTTACGAGCAGTACTTC.

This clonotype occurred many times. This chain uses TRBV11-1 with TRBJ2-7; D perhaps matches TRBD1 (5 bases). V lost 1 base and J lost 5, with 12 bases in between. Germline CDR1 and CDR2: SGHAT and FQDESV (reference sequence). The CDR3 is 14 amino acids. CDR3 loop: CASSLGGREDEQYF. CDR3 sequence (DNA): TGTGCCAGCAGCTTAGGGGGCAGGGAAGACGAGCAGTACTTC.

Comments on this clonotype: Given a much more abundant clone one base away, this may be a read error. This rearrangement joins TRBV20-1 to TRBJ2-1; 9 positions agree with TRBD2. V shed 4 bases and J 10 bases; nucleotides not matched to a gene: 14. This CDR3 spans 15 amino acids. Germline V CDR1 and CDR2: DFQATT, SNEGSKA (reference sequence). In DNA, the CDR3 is TGCAGTGCTACAGCGGCCGGGACTAGCTCCTACGAGCAGTTCTTC. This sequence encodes CSATAAGTSSYEQFF.

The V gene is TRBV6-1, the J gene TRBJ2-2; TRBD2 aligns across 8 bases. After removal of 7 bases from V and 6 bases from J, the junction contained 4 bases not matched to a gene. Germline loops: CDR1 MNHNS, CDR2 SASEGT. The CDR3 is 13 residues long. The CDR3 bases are TGTGCCAGCAAGACGGGAGGGGCCGGGGAGCTGTTTTTT. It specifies CASKTGGAGELFF.

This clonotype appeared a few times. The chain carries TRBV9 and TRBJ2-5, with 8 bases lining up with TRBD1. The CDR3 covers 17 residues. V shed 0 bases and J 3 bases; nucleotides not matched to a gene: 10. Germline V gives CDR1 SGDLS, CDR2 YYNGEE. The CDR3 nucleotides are TGTGCCAGCAGCGTAGGGGCGACAGGGGATCCCGAAGAGACCCAGTACTTC. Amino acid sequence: CASSVGATGDPEETQYF. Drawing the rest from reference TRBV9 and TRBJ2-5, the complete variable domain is DSGVTQTPKHLITATGQRVTLRCSPRSGDLSVYWYQQSLDQGLQFLIQYYNGEERAKGNILERFSAQQFPDLHSELNLSSLELGDSALYFCASSVGATGDPEETQYFGPGTRLLVL.

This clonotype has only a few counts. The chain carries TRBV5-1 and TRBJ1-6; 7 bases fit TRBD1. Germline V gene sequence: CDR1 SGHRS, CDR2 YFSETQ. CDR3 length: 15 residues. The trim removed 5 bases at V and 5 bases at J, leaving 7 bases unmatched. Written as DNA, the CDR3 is TGCGCCAGCAGAATGACAGGGACAAATAATTCACCCCTCCACTTT. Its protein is CASRMTGTNNSPLHF.

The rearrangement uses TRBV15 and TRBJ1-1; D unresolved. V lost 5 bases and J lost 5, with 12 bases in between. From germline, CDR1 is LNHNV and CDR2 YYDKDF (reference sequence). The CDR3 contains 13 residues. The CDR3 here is CATSAERGTEAFF. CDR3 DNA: TGTGCCACCAGCGCCGAGAGAGGGACTGAAGCTTTCTTT.

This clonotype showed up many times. CDR3 sequence: CSARDLGRGYTEAFF. The CDR3 coding sequence is TGCAGTGCTAGAGATCTGGGCAGGGGATATACTGAAGCTTTCTTT. This sequence joins TRBV20-1 and TRBJ1-1; D is perhaps TRBD1 (6 bases). The CDR3 has 15 amino acids. The V gene's germline CDR1 is DFQATT and CDR2 SNEGSKA (reference sequence). The V end lost 0 bases, the J end lost 5 bases, and 16 bases lay between the germline ends.

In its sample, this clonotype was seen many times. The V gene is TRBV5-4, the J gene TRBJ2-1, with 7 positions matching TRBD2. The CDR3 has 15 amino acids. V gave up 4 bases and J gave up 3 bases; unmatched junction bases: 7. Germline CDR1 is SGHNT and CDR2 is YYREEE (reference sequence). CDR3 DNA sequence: TGTGCCAGCAGCAAAACGAGCGGGGTCTACAATGAGCAGTTCTTC. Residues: CASSKTSGVYNEQFF. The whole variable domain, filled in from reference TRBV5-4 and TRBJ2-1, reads ETGVTQSPTHLIKTRGQQVTLRCSSQSGHNTVSWYQQALGQGPQFIFQYYREEENGRGNFPPRFSGLQFPNYSSELNVNALELDDSALYLCASSKTSGVYNEQFFGPGTRLTVL.

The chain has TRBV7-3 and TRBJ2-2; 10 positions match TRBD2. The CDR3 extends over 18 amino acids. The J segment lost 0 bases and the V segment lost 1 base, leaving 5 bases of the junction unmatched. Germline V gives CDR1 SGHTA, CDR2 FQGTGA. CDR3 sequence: CASSLMASGSPNTGELFF. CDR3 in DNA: TGTGCCAGCAGCTTAATGGCTAGCGGGAGCCCGAACACCGGGGAGCTGTTTTTT.

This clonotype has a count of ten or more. The CDR3 region has the DNA TGTGCCAGCAGTACGACAGTCCCCTACGAGCAGTACTTC. Translating it yields CASSTTVPYEQYF. The chain employs TRBV28 and TRBJ2-7; D is perhaps TRBD1 (5 bases). The CDR3 contains 13 residues. V was clipped by 5 bases and J by 2 bases, with 10 bases between them. Germline CDR1 reads MDHEN; CDR2 reads SYDVKM.

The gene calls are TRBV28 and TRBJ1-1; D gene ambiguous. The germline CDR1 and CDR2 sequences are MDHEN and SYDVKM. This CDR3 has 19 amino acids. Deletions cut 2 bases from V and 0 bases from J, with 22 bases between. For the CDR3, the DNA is TGTGCCAGCAGTTTACGTAGAGCCTATATATTTTCCATGAACACTGAAGCTTTCTTT. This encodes CASSLRRAYIFSMNTEAFF.

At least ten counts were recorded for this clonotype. CDR3 sequence reads: CASRSSGTFYNEQFF. DNA for the CDR3: TGCGCCAGCAGATCCAGCGGGACATTTTACAATGAGCAGTTCTTC. V usage is TRBV5-1 and J usage is TRBJ2-1; D is possibly TRBD2 (7 bases). The V gene lost 5 bases and the J gene lost 4 bases, with 16 bases spanning the gap. Germline CDR1 is SGHRS and CDR2 is YFSETQ. The CDR3 is 15 amino acids.